This paragraph reports one T cell receptor (beta chain). Its binding antigen is unknown. Library generation was performed with the immunoSEQ multiplex PCR assay. The multiplex PCR relied on a mix of 60 forward primers for TCR Vbeta segments and 13 reverse primers for TCR Jbeta segments. A multiplex PCR assay on genomic DNA amplified the CDR3 region of rearranged TCR beta genes. Amplified TCR beta libraries were sequenced as 87-base-pair reads on the Illumina HiSeq System. From the authors' description of their analysis: In a later analysis, tens of millions of unique TCR beta chains were counted across the approximately 670 repertoires, and roughly 11 million of these chains were shared by at least two donors. To remove PCR and sequencing errors, raw reads were error-corrected and collapsed into unique sequences using a nearest-neighbor algorithm that merged closely related sequences. To assign V, D and J gene segments, CDR3 sequences were aligned to IMGT reference sequences. For a sequence to be retained, a match of at least six nucleotides was required to both a V gene segment and a J gene segment. A rearrangement counted as productive if the CDR3 had no stop codons and remained in frame with V and J, and every other rearrangement counted as non-productive. CDR3 was defined by IMGT convention, running from the second conserved V-encoded cysteine to the conserved J-encoded phenylalanine. The earlier analysis of some 540 of the donors excluded any sequence lacking an unambiguous match to a single V gene segment. In an earlier analysis of roughly 500 of the donors, V segments were called functional above 56.7% productive rearrangements and were called segregating when the between-donor standard deviation exceeded 5%. A statistical classification framework was built for diagnosing cytomegalovirus status from the catalog of TCR beta chain sequences. A later analysis assigned V and J genes by comparing TCR nucleotide sequences with IMGT/GENE-DB human TR gene sequences. A later analysis assigned CDR3 sequences and most-parsimonious VDJ recombination scenarios with the TCRdist pipeline. A later analysis defined each TCR beta chain by its CDR3 amino acid sequence plus V-gene family, and excluded reads lacking a unique V-gene family. In a later analysis, approximately 640 highly shared, low-generation-probability nucleotide sequences were removed to address suspected cross-contamination and a sequencing artifact. For each public chain, a later analysis derived a clonal expansion index from normalized ranks of inferred template counts within each repertoire. In a later analysis, generation probabilities were computed with a VDJ recombination model fitted to out-of-frame rearrangements, and the resulting probabilities were checked against IGoR. In a later analysis, hypergeometric tests were used to score TCR-TCR, TCR-HLA and TCR-CMV co-occurrence, with a repertoire-size bias correction applied to TCR pairs. To estimate false discovery rates, a later analysis permuted the HLA or CMV assignments 20 times. A later analysis grouped co-occurring TCRs with DBSCAN, adding TCRdist sequence similarity when clustering within HLA-allele-positive subsets. For co-occurrence clustering, repertoires with fewer than 30,000 or more than 120,000 public chains were excluded, along with four to six repertoires with anomalous nucleotide sharing. TCRdb stores this immuneACCESS table with in-frame sequences only. Part of the clones is absent; in the studies checked, under half of the shortfall reflects unresolved V genes, and no reason is known for the rest. V and J calls plus clone size are reproduced from that table; the DNA served to infer D and trimming. The data table for this sample lists tens of thousands of clones. The ten biggest clones cover 4% to 5.5% of the sample.

These data are taken from a study of cytomegalovirus exposure and HLA in healthy donors (dated by TCRdb to 2016 to 2017). Broadly, across the study: According to an earlier analysis of 587 of the donors, some 180 million T cells yielded over 100 million unique TCR beta sequences and about 300 Gb of sequence data. Every discovery cohort repertoire had been produced on one sequencing platform. To study patterns of TCR occurrence, a later analysis re-analyzed previously published TCR beta repertoires from 600 to 750 donors and added high-resolution HLA genotyping. The study combined high-throughput TCR immunosequencing, statistical association of individual TCRs with disease status, and machine learning to predict cytomegalovirus infection status. Besides the first cohort of hundreds of subjects, a separate validation cohort made up of 120 different subjects was used. An earlier analysis of 587 of the donors applied high-throughput TCR beta sequencing to assess whether each TCR beta V gene segment acted as functional or pseudogenic. An early release covering roughly 640 HLA-typed donors comprised approximately 290 gigabases of sequencing data and 85 million or so unique TCR sequences. The aim of the study was to test whether cataloging public T cell receptors could identify signatures of past pathogen exposure. The T cell repertoires of 666 subjects were profiled by immunosequencing and related to cytomegalovirus serostatus. Donor age, sex, ethnicity and CMV serostatus were compiled alongside the repertoire data. A later genetic analysis took genome-wide SNP genotypes for 398 of the 666 donors and used that subset as a discovery cohort. Of the roughly 400 genotyped donors, about 84% fell in the genetic ancestry cluster associated with self-reported Caucasian donors. HLA typing covered class I and class II loci at four-digit resolution. The number of donors typed differed by locus, with 629-630 for A, B, C, DRB1 and DQB1, approximately 500 for DQA1, 606 for DPA1, and approximately 470 for DPB1. Rather than drawing on any new phenotypic data, the later analysis identified candidate immune exposures from TCR beta sequences and the way those sequences occurred across donors. Among 398 genotyped donors of the cohort, an average of roughly 230,000 unique TCR beta nucleotide sequences was sequenced per donor, of which 15% to 20% were non-productive. Because of strong linkage in the cohort, roughly five DR-DQ haplotypes were treated as single units for association and clustering.

The germline V gene gives CDR1 as SQVTM and CDR2 as ANQGSEA. Trimmed from V: 5 bases; trimmed from J: 7 bases; junction bases lacking a gene match: 6. From its cysteine to its phenylalanine, the CDR3 spans 13 amino acids. Only CDR3 DNA remains: 39 bases, in frame from the first base. In total, fewer than 750 healthy bone marrow donors made up the cohort. All cohort members were sampled while nominally healthy, although unrecorded immune exposures were likely present. The donor was CMV seropositive and belonged to the group of around 300 seropositive cohort members. Every donor gave a peripheral blood sample, and the peripheral blood mononuclear cells from that sample were used for TCR beta sequencing. Genomic DNA extraction from the blood cell samples was performed with the Qiagen DNeasy Blood Extraction Kit. General study outcomes and caveats: In this cohort, only TCR beta chains were sequenced, and detectable features were limited by the absence of alpha or paired-chain data. A later analysis found that TCR association rates varied across HLA loci, with DRB1 alleles showing the most associated TCRs and HLA-C alleles the fewest. When HLA alleles, especially DR and DQ, strongly co-occurred, TCR associations were difficult to assign to individual alleles. HLA typing was unavailable for some donors at each locus, so association tests used only the typed subset. Compared with equally common non-associated chains, HLA-associated TCR beta chains in a later analysis were more clonally expanded and had lower generation probabilities. In a later genetic analysis, a missense DCLRE1C variant was associated with V-gene and J-gene trimming of TCR beta chains, and the association was replicated in an independent cohort. The classifier was reported to diagnose cytomegalovirus status with high specificity and sensitivity in both the original and validation cohorts. A group of highly shared sequence variants was considered likely to be a technical artifact of the sequencing pipeline. Linkage disequilibrium might explain the correlated functional status among segregating V segments, but an unknown experimental factor could not be excluded. Some IMGT-functional V segments, including TRBV6-2 and TRBV6-3, could not be distinguished by the 87-base-pair reads and were therefore excluded. In a later analysis, several top co-occurrence clusters were reported to appear linked to parvovirus B19, influenza, CMV and Epstein-Barr virus. While some public TCRs were present in many individuals, most TCR sequences turned up only very rarely across donors. A further reported finding was that TCR beta sequences accurately predicted the HLA-A and HLA-B alleles for most subjects in the first cohort. In the study, approximately 150 TCR beta chains were listed as associated with cytomegalovirus. Because counts were too low, approximately 18 rarely observed V segments, including chromosome 9 orphons, were excluded from the earlier analysis of under 650 of the donors. A later analysis associated 15,000 to 20,000 TCR beta sequences with specific HLA alleles at a false discovery rate of 0.05. The presence/absence analyses assumed that sequencing depth was roughly uniform across donors, and that assumption may not be true. Broadly in line with IMGT annotations, most TCR beta V segments showed up in productive rearrangements about 87% or about 30% of the time in an earlier analysis of 587 of the donors. A later genetic analysis reported fewer N-insertions in productive TCRs among donors in an Asian-associated ancestry cluster than the roughly 700-donor mean. In vitro tests confirmed that three of the cytomegalovirus-associated TCR beta chains recognize cytomegalovirus antigens. CMV serostatus was the only immune exposure information available for the cohort. According to the authors, the approach could potentially be generalized to other disease states and immunological phenotypes. In a later analysis, most CMV-associated TCR beta chains were found to appear HLA-restricted, with HLA associations seemingly driven largely by CMV exposure.

The rearrangement combines TRBV29-1 with TRBJ1-1, with 11 bases in between that match TRBD1. The sequence came from a woman aged 40 to 55 in good health and CMV-seropositive. What was sequenced was PBMCs. The bases read TGCAGCGTTAGGGGACAGGGGGAGATTGAAGCTTTCTTT. The translation is CSVRGQGEIEAFF. The CDR3, completed at both ends by the reference TRBV29-1 and TRBJ1-1 genes, gives the full variable domain SAVISQKPSRDICQRGTSLTIQCQVDSQVTMMFWYRQQPGQSLTLIATANQGSEATYESGFVIDKFPISRPNLTFSTLTVSNMSPEDSSIYLCSVRGQGEIEAFFGQGTRLTVV.